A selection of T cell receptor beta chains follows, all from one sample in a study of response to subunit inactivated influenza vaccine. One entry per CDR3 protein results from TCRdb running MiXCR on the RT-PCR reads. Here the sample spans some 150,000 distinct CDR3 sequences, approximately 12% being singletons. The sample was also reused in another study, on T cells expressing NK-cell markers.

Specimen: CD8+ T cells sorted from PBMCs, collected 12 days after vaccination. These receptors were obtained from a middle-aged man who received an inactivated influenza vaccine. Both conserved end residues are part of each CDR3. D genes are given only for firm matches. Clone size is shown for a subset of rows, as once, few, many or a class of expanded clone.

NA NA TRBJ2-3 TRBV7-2 CASSPIGGPKTDTQYF TGTGCCAGCAGCCCCATCGGGGGACCAAAGACAGATACGCAGTATTTT
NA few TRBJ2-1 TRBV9 CASSVGLASYNEQFF TGTGCCAGCAGCGTAGGTCTAGCTTCCTACAATGAGCAGTTCTTC
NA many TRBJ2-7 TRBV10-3 CAIGDPIYEQYF TGTGCCATCGGGGACCCAATCTACGAGCAGTACTTC
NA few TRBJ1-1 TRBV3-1 CASSQDTGWDTEAFF TGTGCCAGCAGCCAAGACACAGGGTGGGACACTGAAGCTTTCTTT
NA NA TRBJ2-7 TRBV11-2 CASSFTSSYEQYF TGTGCCAGCAGCTTTACGAGCTCCTACGAGCAGTACTTC
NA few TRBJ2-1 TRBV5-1 CARGNEDKYNEQFF TGCGCCAGGGGGAATGAGGACAAGTACAATGAGCAGTTCTTC
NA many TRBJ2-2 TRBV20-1 CSARLSGELFF TGCAGTGCTAGACTATCCGGGGAGCTGTTTTTT
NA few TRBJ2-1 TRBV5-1 CASSLAAASSYNEQFF TGCGCCAGCAGCTTGGCGGCAGCTAGCTCCTACAATGAGCAGTTCTTC
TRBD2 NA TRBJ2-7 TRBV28 CASSLLTSGYYEQYF TGTGCCAGCAGTTTATTGACTAGCGGTTACTACGAGCAGTACTTC
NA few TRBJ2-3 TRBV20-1 CSASPPSTDTQYF TGCAGTGCTAGCCCTCCTTCCACAGATACGCAGTATTTT
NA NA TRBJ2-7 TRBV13 CASSTQVAYEQYF TGTGCCAGCAGCACCCAGGTTGCGTACGAGCAGTACTTC
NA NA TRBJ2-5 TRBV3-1 CASSQDTPAQYF TGTGCCAGCAGCCAAGATACACCGGCCCAGTACTTC
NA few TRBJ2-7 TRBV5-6 CASSSGLTTYEQYF TGTGCCAGCAGCTCGGGACTGACGACCTACGAGCAGTACTTC
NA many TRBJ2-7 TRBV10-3 CAVRSTDYEQYF TGTGCCGTCAGGTCTACCGATTACGAGCAGTACTTC
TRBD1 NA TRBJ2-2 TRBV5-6 CASSLDRGVTNTGELFF TGTGCCAGCAGCTTAGACAGGGGTGTTACGAACACCGGGGAGCTGTTTTTT
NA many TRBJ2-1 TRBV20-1 CSASSYNEQFF TGTTCGGCGAGCTCCTACAATGAGCAGTTCTTC
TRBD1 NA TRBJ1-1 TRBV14 CASSLSPGTGFKAFF TGTGCCAGCAGCCTTTCCCCCGGGACAGGGTTCAAAGCTTTCTTT
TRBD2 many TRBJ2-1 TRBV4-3 CASSLTSESYNEQFF TGCGCCAGCAGCCTAACTAGCGAATCCTACAATGAGCAGTTCTTC
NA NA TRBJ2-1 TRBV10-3 CAISEGGVNEQFF TGTGCCATCAGTGAGGGCGGGGTTAATGAGCAGTTCTTC
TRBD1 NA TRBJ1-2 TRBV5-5 CASSDNLGQGFYYGYTF TGTGCCAGCAGCGACAATTTGGGACAGGGGTTTTACTATGGCTACACCTTC
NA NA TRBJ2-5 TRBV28 CASSLESSRWRETQYF TGTGCCAGCAGTCTCGAGTCGAGCCGATGGCGGGAGACCCAGTACTTC
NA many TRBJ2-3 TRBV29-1 CSVLGGTTDTQYF TGCAGCGTTCTGGGCGGGACCACAGATACGCAGTATTTT
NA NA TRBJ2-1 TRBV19 CASSMNQVGEQFF TGTGCCAGTAGTATGAATCAGGTTGGCGAGCAGTTCTTC
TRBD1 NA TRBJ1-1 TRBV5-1 CASNYLGQGDEAFF TGCGCCAGCAATTACCTGGGACAGGGGGACGAAGCTTTCTTT
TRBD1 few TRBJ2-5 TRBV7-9 CASSSTKGTGLIETQYF TGTGCCAGCAGCTCGACGAAAGGGACAGGCCTAATAGAGACCCAGTACTTC
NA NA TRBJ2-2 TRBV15 CATSLRQTNTGELFF TGTGCCACCAGTCTCCGACAGACGAACACCGGGGAGCTGTTTTTT
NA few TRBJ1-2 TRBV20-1 CSARDLRVANYGYTF TGCAGTGCTAGAGATCTTCGGGTAGCTAACTATGGCTACACCTTC